These 14 T cell receptor beta chains share one sample of origin, sequenced in a study of T cells in tuberculosis. Sequencing was performed with immunoSEQ multiplex PCR; in TCRdb, only in-frame clones are kept and a portion is missing. The table records 25,000 to 35,000 clones, 85% to 95% of them present only once. Material for sequencing was PBMCs. The receptors stem from a donor aged 10 to 29 with latent tuberculosis or without tuberculosis infection. Some clones in this sample may be carry-over from other donors' samples.

The rearrangement links TRBV4-1 to TRBJ1-1; D is ambiguous. The germline V and J ends were trimmed by 1 base and 4 bases, with 13 bases remaining between them. This CDR3 has 15 residues. Germline V lookup: CDR1 MGHRA, CDR2 YSYEKL. CDR3: CASSQVGDTGTEAFF. In nucleotides, the CDR3 is TGCGCCAGCAGCCAAGTCGGGGATACCGGCACTGAAGCTTTCTTT.

The rearrangement links TRBV6-1 to TRBJ1-1; the match to TRBD1 covers 8 bases. J was trimmed by 5 bases and V by 4 bases; bases with no gene match: 6. CDR3 size: 14 residues. In germline, CDR1 is MNHNS, CDR2 SASEGT. The CDR3 sequence: CASSVRTGQTEAFF. CDR3 sequence (DNA): TGTGCCAGCAGTGTTCGGACAGGGCAAACTGAAGCTTTCTTT.

The chain uses TRBV9 and TRBJ1-1; D ambiguous. This CDR3 has 14 residues. CDR1 SGDLS and CDR2 YYNGEE come from the germline V gene. V gave up 0 bases and J gave up 7 bases, with 13 bases separating them. The CDR3 bases are TGTGCCAGCAGCGTAGTCCCCAAGTGGCATGAAGCTTTCTTT. Residues: CASSVVPKWHEAFF.

This chain links TRBV28 with TRBJ1-2; no definite D call. V was clipped by 6 bases and J by 5 bases, with 10 bases between them. The CDR3 runs to 12 residues. Looked up from germline, CDR1 is MDHEN and CDR2 is SYDVKM. The CDR3 DNA reads as TGTGCCAGCAGCAAGACTGTTTATGGCTACACCTTC. Translating gives CASSKTVYGYTF.

V gene TRBV21-1 combines with J gene TRBJ2-7; whether TRBD1, the table's D call, matches the DNA was not checked. TRBV21-1 is reported as a pseudogene. CDR3 size: 15 residues. The CDR3 loop reads CASSKEGDPSGEQYF. CDR3 nucleotide sequence: TGTGCCAGCAGCAAAGAGGGGGATCCATCGGGCGAGCAGTACTTC.

The chain links TRBV5-6 to TRBJ1-5, with 7 bases lining up with TRBD1. Germline CDR1 and CDR2: SGHDT and YYEEEE. Trimming removed 4 bases from V and 7 bases from J; junction bases left unmatched: 5. The CDR3 runs to 13 residues. CDR3 protein: CASSVTGNQPQHF. Here the CDR3 DNA reads TGTGCCAGCAGCGTGACAGGGAACCAGCCCCAGCATTTT.

The gene calls are TRBV28 and TRBJ1-1; 7 bases line up with TRBD1. CDR3 length: 16 residues. Germline assignment: CDR1 MDHEN and CDR2 SYDVKM. V lost 5 bases and J lost 6; bases outside the gene matches: 15. Here the CDR3 reads CASSEETGYLVAEAFF. CDR3 DNA: TGTGCCAGCAGTGAAGAGACAGGGTATTTGGTCGCTGAAGCTTTCTTT. The variable domain in full, with the rest retrieved from reference TRBV28 and TRBJ1-1, is DVKVTQSSRYLVKRTGEKVFLECVQDMDHENMFWYRQDPGLGLRLIYFSYDVKMKEKGDIPEGYSVSREKKERFSLILESASTNQTSMYLCASSEETGYLVAEAFFGQGTRLTVV.

This chain uses TRBV5-1 with TRBJ2-6; D is unclear. With 4 bases removed from V and 0 bases from J, the gap between germline ends came to 5 bases. The germline V gene encodes CDR1 SGHRS and CDR2 YFSETQ. The CDR3 length is 14 residues. The CDR3 spells CASSESSGANVLTF. CDR3 coding DNA: TGCGCCAGCAGCGAGAGCTCTGGGGCCAACGTCCTGACTTTC.

This clone was seen once. The chain joins TRBV23-1 to TRBJ2-7; tentatively, D is TRBD1 (6 bases). TRBV23-1 is known as an ORF, though its function is uncertain. The CDR3 is 15 amino acids. V gave up 3 bases and J gave up 5 bases, with 17 bases separating them. The CDR3 DNA reads as TGCGCCAGCAGTCACCCCGACAGGTTACCCCACGAGCAGTACTTC. Its protein product is CASSHPDRLPHEQYF.

This chain links TRBV4-2 with TRBJ1-3; no reliable D call. This CDR3 region has 15 residues. Germline V CDR1 and CDR2: LGHNA, YNFKEQ. V lost 0 bases and J lost 0, with 6 bases in between. CDR3 coding DNA: TGTGCCAGCAGCCAAGATACGGGCTCTGGAAACACCATATATTTT. It specifies CASSQDTGSGNTIYF.

The V and J genes are TRBV28 and TRBJ1-2, with 8 bases fitting TRBD1. V shed 5 bases, J shed 6 bases, and the junction held 14 bases outside the gene matches. Germline V gives CDR1 MDHEN, CDR2 SYDVKM. CDR3 length equals 16 residues. The CDR3 DNA reads TGTGCCAGCAGTCTCGGTTATAAGACAGGGGTTGATGGCTACACCTTC. It codes for CASSLGYKTGVDGYTF.

The chain is built from TRBV2 and TRBJ1-5; D possibly corresponds to TRBD1 (6 bases). The ends were cut back, 2 bases at V and 4 bases at J, with 9 bases in the middle. The CDR3 totals 14 residues. Germline assignment: CDR1 SNHLY and CDR2 FYNNEI. The CDR3 loop reads CASSELGGNQPQHF. CDR3 sequence (DNA): TGTGCCAGCAGTGAACTAGGGGGAAATCAGCCCCAGCATTTT.

The V gene is TRBV5-6, the J gene TRBJ1-1; 7 nucleotides line up with TRBD1. Germline loops: CDR1 SGHDT, CDR2 YYEEEE. Trimming removed 0 bases from V and 8 bases from J; junction bases left unmatched: 16. CDR3 length: 17 amino acids. CDR3 residues: CASSLGSGQRQGDEAFF. As DNA, the CDR3 is TGTGCCAGCAGCTTGGGATCCGGCCAAAGACAGGGAGACGAAGCTTTCTTT.

The rearrangement joins TRBV2 to TRBJ1-2; D gene uncertain. CDR3 size: 14 residues. Germline CDR1 and CDR2: SNHLY and FYNNEI. Trimming took off 4 bases at V and 5 bases at J, with 14 bases between the two ends. CDR3 residues: CASSVRENEYGYTF. The CDR3 DNA reads TGTGCCAGCAGTGTAAGGGAGAATGAGTATGGCTACACCTTC.